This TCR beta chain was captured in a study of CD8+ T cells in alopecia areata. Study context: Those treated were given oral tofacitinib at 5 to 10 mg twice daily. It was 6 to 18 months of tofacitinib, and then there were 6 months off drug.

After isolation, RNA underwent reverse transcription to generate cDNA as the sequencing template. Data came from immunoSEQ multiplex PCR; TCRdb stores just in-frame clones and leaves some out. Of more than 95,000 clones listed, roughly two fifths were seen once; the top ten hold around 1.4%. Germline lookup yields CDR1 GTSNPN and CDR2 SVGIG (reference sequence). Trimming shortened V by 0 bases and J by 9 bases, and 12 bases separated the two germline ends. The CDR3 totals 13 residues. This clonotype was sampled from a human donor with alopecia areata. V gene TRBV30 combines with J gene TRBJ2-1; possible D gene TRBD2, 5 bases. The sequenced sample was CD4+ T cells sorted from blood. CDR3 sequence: CAWSVRRQSEQFF. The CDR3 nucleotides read TGTGCCTGGAGTGTAAGGAGGCAGAGTGAGCAGTTCTTC.